This note documents a single T cell receptor beta chain sequence. TCR beta libraries were built with iRepertoire HTBI primers and Arm-PCR of CDR3 regions. TCRdb processed the multiplex PCR reads anew with MiXCR; each CDR3 protein has one entry. The profile covers 350,000 to 450,000 distinct CDR3 sequences, with approximately 16% appearing a single time and about 7.8% taken by the ten largest. Losses at the gene ends were 2 bases for V and 3 bases for J; bases not matched to a gene: 11. The CDR3 has 18 residues. Per the germline V gene, CDR1 is SGHTA and CDR2 is FQGNSA. The data derive from a study of regulatory T cells in long-lasting Graves disease. Time point noted: newly diagnosed GD, antithyroid drugs for less than 3 months. Following extraction of RNA from PBMCs, that RNA was used to make the TCR library. The same sample was also studied in work on T cells in Graves' hyperthyroidism and ophthalmopathy.

The J gene is TRBJ2-1, the V gene TRBV7-2; 9 positions agree with TRBD2. Sample: peripheral blood mononuclear cells (PBMCs), taken at new diagnosis, from a patient treated with antithyroid drugs. This receptor was obtained from a woman between 35 and 50 years old with Graves disease. The CDR3 DNA sequence: TGTGCCAGCAGCTTAAACCCTCCTAGCGGGACGTACTACAATGAGCAGTTCTTC. It encodes CASSLNPPSGTYYNEQFF.